These 23 T cell receptor beta chains share one sample of origin, sequenced in a study of blood T cell repertoires in COVID-19. Clones were sequenced by immunoSEQ multiplex PCR, and TCRdb holds only the in-frame ones, with some missing. The repertoire holds over 35,000 clones, with approximately 85% as singletons. The sequencing input was peripheral blood. The origin of the receptors is a human donor in a cohort sampled during active COVID-19.

A few counts support this clone. The J gene is TRBJ1-1, the V gene TRBV7-3; no clear D. Germline-derived CDR1 and CDR2 are SGHTA and FQGTGA. The CDR3 extends over 14 amino acids. Trimming took off 3 bases at V and 0 bases at J, with 8 bases between the two ends. The CDR3 loop reads CASSLRRLNTEAFF. CDR3 sequence (DNA): TGTGCCAGCAGCTTGCGGCGTTTGAACACTGAAGCTTTCTTT.

V is TRBV5-1 and J is TRBJ1-3; TRBD1 is a possible D gene (5 bases). Per the germline V gene, CDR1 is SGHRS and CDR2 is YFSETQ. The CDR3 runs to 14 residues. V gave up 0 bases and J gave up 3 bases, with 7 bases separating them. The CDR3 reads CASSLVGVGNTIYF. The CDR3 DNA is TGCGCCAGCAGCTTGGTAGGGGTTGGAAACACCATATATTTT.

This clone was recorded only once. V is TRBV10-2 and J is TRBJ2-7; 9 bases map to TRBD1. J lost 5 bases, V lost 6 bases, and 5 bases had no gene match. This CDR3 comprises 13 residues. The germline gives CDR1 WSHSY, CDR2 SAAADI. CDR3 in amino acids: CASSRDRVHEQYF. Written as DNA, the CDR3 is TGCGCCAGCAGCCGGGACAGGGTCCACGAGCAGTACTTC.

The chain couples TRBV18 to TRBJ2-2; no clear D gene. Trimming took off 6 bases at V and 5 bases at J, with 10 bases between the two ends. The germline CDR1 and CDR2 sequences are KGHSH and LQKENI. The CDR3 has 13 amino acids. The CDR3 DNA follows: TGTGCCAGCTCCGATGCCGGGACCGGGGAGCTGTTTTTT. It specifies CASSDAGTGELFF.

The genes are TRBV6-5 and TRBJ2-2; weak D call: TRBD2 (5 bases). CDR3 length: 13 residues. The V gene lost 8 bases and the J gene lost 2 bases, with 9 bases spanning the gap. Per the germline V gene, CDR1 is MNHEY and CDR2 is SVGAGI. In DNA form, the CDR3 reads TGTGCCAGCTCGACTACAAACACCGGGGAGCTGTTTTTT. Translated, it gives CASSTTNTGELFF.

J is TRBJ1-4 and V is TRBV30; no firm D call. The V end was cut by 4 bases, the J end by 0 bases, with 15 bases between. CDR3 length equals 16 residues. CDR1 and CDR2 from the germline V gene are GTSNPN and SVGIG (reference sequence). The CDR3: CAWTRGRIATNEKLFF. CDR3 bases: TGTGCCTGGACCCGTGGGAGAATTGCAACTAATGAAAAACTGTTTTTT.

CDR3 nucleotides: TGTGCCAGCAGCCTGACTAGCGGGAGTGGGAATGAGCAGTTCTTC. Residues: CASSLTSGSGNEQFF. The chain couples TRBV6-2 or TRBV6-3 to TRBJ2-1; 12 nucleotides line up with TRBD2. CDR3 length: 15 amino acids. J gave up 7 bases and V 6 bases, and 7 bases lay outside the gene matches. Per germline, CDR1 MNHEY and CDR2 SVGEGT.

The chain is built from TRBV12-3 or TRBV12-4 and TRBJ1-4; D gene unclear. V gave up 6 bases and J gave up 7 bases, with 12 bases separating them. CDR3 size: 13 residues. DNA of the CDR3: TGTGCCAGCAGCGGGTTGTTGGGTGAAAAACTGTTTTTT. Its translation is CASSGLLGEKLFF.

This chain links TRBV5-6 with TRBJ1-1; 8 bases map to TRBD1. Germline values: CDR1 SGHDT, CDR2 YYEEEE. The length of the CDR3 is 16 residues. V lost 0 bases to trimming and J lost 9 bases; unmatched junction nucleotides: 13. The CDR3 sequence: CASSLGTGQGVFKAFF. Here the CDR3 DNA reads TGTGCCAGCAGCTTGGGGACCGGACAGGGAGTATTTAAAGCTTTCTTT. The variable domain in full, with the rest retrieved from reference TRBV5-6 and TRBJ1-1, is DAGVTQSPTHLIKTRGQQVTLRCSPKSGHDTVSWYQQALGQGPQFIFQYYEEEERQRGNFPDRFSGHQFPNYSSELNVNALLLGDSALYLCASSLGTGQGVFKAFFGQGTRLTVV.

The gene calls are TRBV5-1 and TRBJ2-1; 11 positions match TRBD2. Germline V gene lookup returns CDR1 SGHRS and CDR2 YFSETQ. With 4 bases clipped from V and 8 bases from J, the junction kept 8 bases outside the gene matches. This CDR3 region has 15 residues. The CDR3 sequence is CASSPTSGVSYEQFF. The CDR3 region has the DNA TGCGCCAGCAGCCCGACTAGCGGGGTTTCGTATGAGCAGTTCTTC.

This clone was seen a few times. The chain combines TRBV7-2 with TRBJ1-3; D ambiguous. Germline loops: CDR1 SGHTA, CDR2 FQGNSA. V lost 2 bases, J lost 1 base, and 6 bases lay in between. The CDR3 sequence is 14 residues long. CDR3 sequence (DNA): TGTGCCAGCAGCTTAACAGCTTCTGGAAACACCATATATTTT. Its protein is CASSLTASGNTIYF.

The rearrangement joins TRBV5-4 to TRBJ2-3; TRBD2 matches 16 bases. With V trimmed by 3 bases and J by 5 bases, 3 bases remained unmatched. CDR1 and CDR2 from the germline V gene are SGHNT and YYREEE (reference sequence). The CDR3 runs 16 residues. The CDR3 sequence is CASSWGLAGGEDTQYF. Here the CDR3 DNA reads TGTGCCAGCAGCTGGGGACTAGCGGGAGGGGAAGATACGCAGTATTTT.

This clone was seen a handful of times. This chain connects TRBV6-5 to TRBJ1-2, with D maybe TRBD1 (6 bases). Looked up from germline, CDR1 is MNHEY and CDR2 is SVGAGI. The V end was cut by 6 bases, the J end by 4 bases, with 18 bases between. The CDR3 is 15 residues long. The CDR3, as DNA: TGTGCCAGCAGCCACTCGAGGGGGAGCAGCTATGGCTACACCTTC. Its protein is CASSHSRGSSYGYTF.

This sequence joins TRBV18 and TRBJ2-7, with D perhaps TRBD1 (6 bases). Germline CDR1 KGHSH, CDR2 LQKENI. This CDR3 region has 13 residues. The V and J ends lost 2 bases and 6 bases respectively, with 11 bases between them. CDR3 coding DNA: TGTGCCAGCTCACCAGGGGGCATTGGCGAGCAGTACTTC. This translates into CASSPGGIGEQYF.

This rearrangement joins TRBV27 to TRBJ1-2; 8 positions match TRBD1. Trimming at V came to 2 bases and at J to 2 bases, leaving 4 bases not matched to a gene. The CDR3 contains 15 residues. CDR1 is MNHEY, CDR2 SMNVEV, per germline (reference sequence). Written as DNA, the CDR3 is TGTGCCAGCAGTTTACAGGACAGGGACAACTATGGCTACACCTTC. Encoded protein: CASSLQDRDNYGYTF.

The J gene is TRBJ1-4, the V gene TRBV5-5; TRBD1 is a possible D gene (6 bases). The CDR3 is 15 residues long. V was pared by 3 bases and J by 0 bases, with 9 bases between. In germline, CDR1 is SGHKS, CDR2 YYEKEE (reference sequence). CDR3 in amino acids: CASSSTGTTNEKLFF. In nucleotides, the CDR3 is TGTGCCAGCAGCTCTACAGGGACAACTAATGAAAAACTGTTTTTT.

CDR3 protein: CASSSLGTGGLSSTDTQYF. The CDR3 coding sequence is TGTGCCAGCTCATCCCTAGGGACAGGGGGTTTGTCTAGCACAGATACGCAGTATTTT. The chain couples TRBV27 to TRBJ2-3, with 11 nucleotides matching TRBD1. Germline V gene data show CDR1 as MNHEY and CDR2 as SMNVEV (reference sequence). The CDR3 consists of 19 residues. V shed 8 bases, J shed 0 bases, and the junction held 16 bases outside the gene matches.

The chain links TRBV19 to TRBJ2-2; D perhaps matches TRBD1 (6 bases). The germline CDR1 and CDR2 sequences are LNHDA and SQIVND (reference sequence). The CDR3 spans 15 residues. Between the trimmed V and J ends, which lost 3 bases and 0 bases, there was a span of 8 bases. The CDR3 loop is CASSMRTANTGELFF. DNA for the CDR3: TGTGCCAGTAGTATGAGGACAGCGAACACCGGGGAGCTGTTTTTT.

This chain connects TRBV19 to TRBJ1-2; D not certain. This CDR3 comprises 15 residues. Germline V gives CDR1 LNHDA, CDR2 SQIVND (reference sequence). Trimming left V 2 bases short and J 5 bases short, with 15 bases between. CDR3 in DNA: TGTGCCAGTAGTATATCTGTCCGGGATACTTATGGCTACACCTTC. This gives the protein CASSISVRDTYGYTF.

The chain recombines TRBV3-1 (or the pseudogene TRBV3-2) with TRBJ1-2, with D possibly matching TRBD1 (5 bases). Trimming removed 4 bases at V and 7 bases at J, with 7 bases between. The CDR3 has 11 amino acids. In germline, CDR1 is LGHDT, CDR2 YNNKEL (reference sequence). The DNA of the CDR3 is TGTGCCAGCAGCCTCGGGGGTGGCTACACCTTC. Amino acids: CASSLGGGYTF.

V usage is TRBV7-2 and J usage is TRBJ1-5, with D maybe TRBD1 (5 bases). Germline lookup yields CDR1 SGHTA and CDR2 FQGNSA. This CDR3 is 14 amino acids long. Trimming cost V 5 bases and J 8 bases, with 16 bases left between them. CDR3 sequence: CASSVWGGVEPQHF. The DNA of the CDR3 is TGTGCCAGCAGCGTCTGGGGAGGGGTCGAGCCCCAGCATTTT.

V usage is TRBV5-5 and J usage is TRBJ2-7; the match to TRBD1 covers 7 bases. CDR1 is SGHKS, CDR2 YYEKEE, per germline (reference sequence). The CDR3 totals 13 residues. V dropped 4 bases and J dropped 4; count of bases not matched to a gene: 5. CDR3 sequence (DNA): TGTGCCAGCAGCCTACAGGGGTCGTACGAGCAGTACTTC. Translated: CASSLQGSYEQYF.

The chain carries TRBV9 and TRBJ1-5; D remains ambiguous. This CDR3 is built from 15 residues. Germline lookup yields CDR1 SGDLS and CDR2 YYNGEE. Trimming left V 0 bases short and J 6 bases short, with 13 bases between. CDR3 residues: CASSVEGGPGQPQHF. For the CDR3, the DNA is TGTGCCAGCAGCGTAGAGGGAGGCCCAGGTCAGCCCCAGCATTTT.